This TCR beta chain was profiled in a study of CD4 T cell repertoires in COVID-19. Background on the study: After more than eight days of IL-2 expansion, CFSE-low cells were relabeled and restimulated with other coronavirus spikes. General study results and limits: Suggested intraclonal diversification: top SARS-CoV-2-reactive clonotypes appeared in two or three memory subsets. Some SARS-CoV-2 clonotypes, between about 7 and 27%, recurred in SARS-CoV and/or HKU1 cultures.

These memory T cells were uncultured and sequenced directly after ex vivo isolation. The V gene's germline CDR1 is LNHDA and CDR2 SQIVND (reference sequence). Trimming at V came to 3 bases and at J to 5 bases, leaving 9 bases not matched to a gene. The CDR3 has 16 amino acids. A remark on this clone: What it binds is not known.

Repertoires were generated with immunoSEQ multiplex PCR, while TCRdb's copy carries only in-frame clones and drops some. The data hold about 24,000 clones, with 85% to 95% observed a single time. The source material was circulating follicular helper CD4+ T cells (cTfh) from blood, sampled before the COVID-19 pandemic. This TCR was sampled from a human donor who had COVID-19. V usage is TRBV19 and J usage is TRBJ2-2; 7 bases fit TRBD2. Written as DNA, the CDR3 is TGTGCCAGTAGTATGCTCCAAGCGGGGAGGACCGGGGAGCTGTTTTTT. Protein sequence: CASSMLQAGRTGELFF.